Sequencing of this T cell receptor beta chain was carried out in a study of radiation and T cells in renal cell carcinoma. As to time point: blood 4 weeks post-SBRT, at nephrectomy. Described treatment: 15 Gy SBRT to primary tumor, nephrectomy 4 weeks later. Nephrectomy followed 15 Gy stereotactic body radiation by 4 weeks. J was trimmed by 5 bases and V by 8 bases; bases with no gene match: 13. This CDR3 has 16 amino acids. The germline gives CDR1 SGDLS, CDR2 YYNGEE. This table comes from immunoSEQ multiplex PCR, and its TCRdb copy is limited to in-frame clones, with some not included. Of 40,000 to 45,000 clones in the sample, roughly 82% were seen once. To note about this clone: Its specificity is unknown.

Study conclusions and caveats: Without pretreatment biopsies, baseline tumor clonotype presence was undetermined.

This rearrangement joins TRBV9 to TRBJ2-1; 10 bases align to TRBD2. The source was blood, collected from a patient whose treatment included radiotherapy and nephrectomy. This sequence was found in a woman in her seventies with renal cell carcinoma. CDR3 residues: CARYWGLAGANNEQFF. Written as DNA, the CDR3 is TGTGCCAGATACTGGGGGCTAGCGGGGGCCAACAATGAGCAGTTCTTC. Using reference TRBV9 and TRBJ2-1 for the parts outside the CDR3, the full variable domain is DSGVTQTPKHLITATGQRVTLRCSPRSGDLSVYWYQQSLDQGLQFLIQYYNGEERAKGNILERFSAQQFPDLHSELNLSSLELGDSALYFCARYWGLAGANNEQFFGPGTRLTVL.